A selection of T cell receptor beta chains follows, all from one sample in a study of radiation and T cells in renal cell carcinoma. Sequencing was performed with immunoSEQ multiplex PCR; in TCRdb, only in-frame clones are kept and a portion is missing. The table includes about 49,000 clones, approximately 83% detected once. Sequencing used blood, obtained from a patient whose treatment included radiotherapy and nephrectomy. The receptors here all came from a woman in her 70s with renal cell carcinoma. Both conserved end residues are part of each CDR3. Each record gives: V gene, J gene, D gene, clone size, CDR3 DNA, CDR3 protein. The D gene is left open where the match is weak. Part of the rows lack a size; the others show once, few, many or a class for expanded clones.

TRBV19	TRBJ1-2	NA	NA	TGTGCCAGTAGTATAGCCGACAGACTCTATGGCTACACCTTC	CASSIADRLYGYTF
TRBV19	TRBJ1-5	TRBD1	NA	TGTGCCAGTAGTTCGGACAGGGCTATTCAGCCCCAGCATTTT	CASSSDRAIQPQHF
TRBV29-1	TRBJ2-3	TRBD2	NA	TGCAGCGTTGATGGTCCAGCGGGGGGCCCAGATACGCAGTATTTT	CSVDGPAGGPDTQYF
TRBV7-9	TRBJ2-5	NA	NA	TGTGCCAGCAGAATGGGGGAGACCCAGTACTTC	CASRMGETQYF
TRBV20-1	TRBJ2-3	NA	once	TGCAGTGCTAGAGCAACCCGGGGGCCCGTTTTT	CSARATRGPVF
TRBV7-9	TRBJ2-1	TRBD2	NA	TGTGCCAGCAGCGGACTAGCGGGAGGCCGCAATGAGCAGTTCTTC	CASSGLAGGRNEQFF
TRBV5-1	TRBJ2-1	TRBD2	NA	TGCGCCAGCAGCCATAGCGGGGGGGCGTACAATGAGCAGTTCTTC	CASSHSGGAYNEQFF
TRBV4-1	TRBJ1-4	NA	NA	TGCGCCAGCAGCAGCTCAGGACAGAGTAATGAAAAACTGTTTTTT	CASSSSGQSNEKLFF
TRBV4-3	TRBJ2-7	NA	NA	TGCGCCAGCAGCCAAGTTGATTTCCGGGACTCTCTCAAAACCTACGAGCAGTACTTC	CASSQVDFRDSLKTYEQYF
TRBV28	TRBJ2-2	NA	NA	TGTGCCAGCAGTTTTAGCCCCACCGGGGAGCTGTTTTTT	CASSFSPTGELFF